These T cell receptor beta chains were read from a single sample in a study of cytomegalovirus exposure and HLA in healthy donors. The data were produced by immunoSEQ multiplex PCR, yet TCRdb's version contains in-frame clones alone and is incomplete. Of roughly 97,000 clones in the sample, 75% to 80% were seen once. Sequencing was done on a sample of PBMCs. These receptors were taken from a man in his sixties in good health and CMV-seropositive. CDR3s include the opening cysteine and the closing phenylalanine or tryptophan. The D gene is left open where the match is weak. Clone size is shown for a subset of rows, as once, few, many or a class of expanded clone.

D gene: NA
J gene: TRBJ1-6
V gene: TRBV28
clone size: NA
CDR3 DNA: TGTGCCAGCGGGGGGAATTCACCCCTCCACTTT
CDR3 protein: CASGGNSPLHF

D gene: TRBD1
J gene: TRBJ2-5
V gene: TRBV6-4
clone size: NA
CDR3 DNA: TGTGCCAGCAGTGTGGGACAGGGGGAGACCCAGTACTTC
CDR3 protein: CASSVGQGETQYF

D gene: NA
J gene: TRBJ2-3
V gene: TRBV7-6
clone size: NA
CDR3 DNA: TGTGCCAGCAGCCCCCACACAGATACGCAGTATTTT
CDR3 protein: CASSPHTDTQYF

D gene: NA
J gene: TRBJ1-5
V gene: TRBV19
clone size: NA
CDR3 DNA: TGTGCCAGTAGAGACCCGGGAATGGGTATAAAGCAGCCCCAGCATTTT
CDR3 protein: CASRDPGMGIKQPQHF

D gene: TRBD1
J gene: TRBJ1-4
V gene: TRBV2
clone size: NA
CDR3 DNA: TGTGCCAGCATCCGAGGGGGCCTGAAAGAAAAACTGTTTTTT
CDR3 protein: CASIRGGLKEKLFF

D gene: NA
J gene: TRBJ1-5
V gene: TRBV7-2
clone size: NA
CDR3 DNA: TGTGCCAGCAGCTCACAGGGAAATCAGCCCCAGCATTTT
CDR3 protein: CASSSQGNQPQHF

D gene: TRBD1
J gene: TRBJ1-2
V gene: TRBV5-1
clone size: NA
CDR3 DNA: TGCGCCAGCAGCGAGGCTACAGGGGGGACCTATGGCTACACCTTC
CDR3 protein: CASSEATGGTYGYTF

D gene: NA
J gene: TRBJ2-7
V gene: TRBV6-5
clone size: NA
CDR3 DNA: TGTGCCAGCAGTTACTCGTGGGGGGAGAAAACCTACGAGCAGTACTTC
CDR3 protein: CASSYSWGEKTYEQYF

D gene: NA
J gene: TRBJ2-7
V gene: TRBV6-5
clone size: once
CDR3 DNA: TGTGCCAGCAGCCTCTCCCGAAATCCTACCTACGAGCAGTACTTC
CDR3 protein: CASSLSRNPTYEQYF

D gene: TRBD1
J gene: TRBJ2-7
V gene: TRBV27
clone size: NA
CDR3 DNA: TGTGCCAGCAGTACTAACAGGGGGCTCAAGCAGTACTTC
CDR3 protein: CASSTNRGLKQYF

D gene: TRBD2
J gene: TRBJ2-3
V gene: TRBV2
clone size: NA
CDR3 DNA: TGTGCCAGGGGAGGGAGCGGGAGGATCACAGATACGCAGTATTTT
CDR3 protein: CARGGSGRITDTQYF

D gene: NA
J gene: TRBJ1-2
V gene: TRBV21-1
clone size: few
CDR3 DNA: TGTGCCAGCACCTCGCCCCCAGGCGACTATGGCTACACCTTC
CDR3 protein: CASTSPPGDYGYTF

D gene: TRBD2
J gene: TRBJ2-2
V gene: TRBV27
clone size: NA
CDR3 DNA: TGTGCCAGCACTATAGCGGGGGGGCCGAGGGACGGGGAGCTGTTTTTT
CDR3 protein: CASTIAGGPRDGELFF

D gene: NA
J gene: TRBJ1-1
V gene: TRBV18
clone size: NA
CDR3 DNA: TGTGCCAGCTCACCACCCGCCGGAAGGGGAAACACTGAAGCTTTCTTT
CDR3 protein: CASSPPAGRGNTEAFF

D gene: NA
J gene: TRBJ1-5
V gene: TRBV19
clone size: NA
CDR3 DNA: TGTGCCAGTAGTATAGATCCGGTTGGGGGGGTCAGCAATCAGCCCCAGCATTTT
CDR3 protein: CASSIDPVGGVSNQPQHF

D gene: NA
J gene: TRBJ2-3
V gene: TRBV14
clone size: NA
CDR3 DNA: TGTGCCAGCAGCCAAGATCGGGGGACAGTTAGCACAGATACGCAGTATTTT
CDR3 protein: CASSQDRGTVSTDTQYF

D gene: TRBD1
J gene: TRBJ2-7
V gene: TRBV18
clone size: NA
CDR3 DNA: TGTGCCAGCTCACGACAGGGGTCCGAGCAGTACTTC
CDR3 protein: CASSRQGSEQYF

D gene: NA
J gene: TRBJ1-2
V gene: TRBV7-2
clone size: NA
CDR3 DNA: TGTGCCAGCAGCTTATCCCCCCGGACAGATTATGGCTACACCTTC
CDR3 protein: CASSLSPRTDYGYTF

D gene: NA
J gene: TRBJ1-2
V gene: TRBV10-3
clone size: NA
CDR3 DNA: TGTGCCATCAGTGACACTACCTCCTCTAACTATGGCTACACCTTC
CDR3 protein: CAISDTTSSNYGYTF

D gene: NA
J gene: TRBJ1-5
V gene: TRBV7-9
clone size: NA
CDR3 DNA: TGTGCCAGCAGCTTAGGAACTGGGGACCCCAGGGGGCCCCAGCATTTT
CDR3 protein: CASSLGTGDPRGPQHF

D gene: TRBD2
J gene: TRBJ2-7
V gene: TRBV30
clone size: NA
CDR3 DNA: TGTGCCTGGAGTGTACAAGGCGGGGGGGACGAGCAGTACTTC
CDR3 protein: CAWSVQGGGDEQYF

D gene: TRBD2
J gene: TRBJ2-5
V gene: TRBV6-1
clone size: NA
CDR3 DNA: TGTGCCAGCAGAAGACTAGCGGGGACCCAAGAGACCCAGTACTTC
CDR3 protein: CASRRLAGTQETQYF

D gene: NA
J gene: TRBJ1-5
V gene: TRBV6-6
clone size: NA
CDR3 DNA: TGTGCCAGCAGTTATCAAGGGGCAAATCAGCCCCAGCATTTT
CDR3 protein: CASSYQGANQPQHF

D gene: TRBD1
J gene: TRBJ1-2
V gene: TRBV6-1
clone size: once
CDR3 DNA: TGTGCCAGCAGGGGGGACAGGGAGTTATATGGCTACACCTTC
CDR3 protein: CASRGDRELYGYTF

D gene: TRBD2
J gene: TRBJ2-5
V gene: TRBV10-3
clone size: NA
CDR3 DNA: TGTGCCATCAGTGGACGTGGGGAGGGAGGACAAGAGACCCAGTACTTC
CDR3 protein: CAISGRGEGGQETQYF

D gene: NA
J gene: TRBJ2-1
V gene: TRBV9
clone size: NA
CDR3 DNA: TGTGCCAGCAGCGCCCGACCTTTGGGGAGCTCCTACAATGAGCAGTTCTTC
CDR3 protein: CASSARPLGSSYNEQFF